This entry is about one TCR beta chain. Trimming took 2 bases from V and 7 from J; bases not matched to a gene: 6. The CDR3 extends over 15 amino acids. CDR1 and CDR2 from the germline V gene are MNHNS and SASEGT. TCRdb analysed the RT-PCR reads with MiXCR anew, one entry per CDR3 protein. The table lists hundreds of thousands of distinct CDR3 sequences, 14% of them singletons, with 3.6% in the top ten. The genes are TRBV6-1 and TRBJ2-1; 9 bases match TRBD2. This TCR was recovered from a female donor in good health, serving as a healthy control. The source material was memory CD4+ T cells from blood. CDR3 region: CASSELAGVGNEQFF. The CDR3 coding sequence is TGTGCCAGCAGTGAATTAGCGGGAGTGGGAAATGAGCAGTTCTTC.